A selection of T cell receptor beta chains follows, all from one sample in a study of control samples from healthy donors and cancer patients. The method was immunoSEQ multiplex PCR; TCRdb's version includes in-frame clones alone and lacks a portion of them. The repertoire holds approximately 58,000 clones, with around 87% as singletons. The sample comprised PBMCs. The receptors were sampled from an older woman with lung cancer. CDR3s include the opening cysteine and the closing phenylalanine or tryptophan. A D gene is named only where the DNA matches it firmly. Not every row has a clone size; where given, it reads once, few, many or a size class.

V gene,clone size,J gene,D gene,CDR3 DNA,CDR3 protein
TRBV9,once,TRBJ2-1,TRBD2,TGTGCCAGCAGCGCCACGACTAGCGGGGGGAATGAGCAGTTCTTC,CASSATTSGGNEQFF
TRBV4-1,-,TRBJ2-3,-,TGCGCCAGCAGCCGGGGCAGATTTGGGACAGATACGCAGTATTTT,CASSRGRFGTDTQYF
TRBV19,-,TRBJ1-5,-,TGTGCCAGTAGTCCACGGACTAGTAGCAATCAGCCCCAGCATTTT,CASSPRTSSNQPQHF
TRBV11-2,-,TRBJ2-2,-,TGTGCCAGCAGCTTAGAGGGCGGCGGCGCGAACACCGGGGAGCTGTTTTTT,CASSLEGGGANTGELFF
TRBV6-5,-,TRBJ1-1,-,TGTGCCAGCAAGCTGGGCAGCATGAACACTGAAGCTTTCTTT,CASKLGSMNTEAFF
TRBV2,-,TRBJ2-3,TRBD2,TGTGCCAGTACACCCTACTCTAGCGGGAGGGCCAATCAGTATTTT,CASTPYSSGRANQYF
TRBV11-2,few,TRBJ2-7,TRBD1,TGTGCCAGCAGCTCCTGGACAGGGTCCTACGAGCAGTACTTC,CASSSWTGSYEQYF
TRBV6-6,-,TRBJ2-2,TRBD2,TGTGCCAGCAGTTACCAACTAGCGGGGATCACCGGGGAGCTGTTTTTT,CASSYQLAGITGELFF
TRBV27,-,TRBJ2-1,-,TGTGCCAGCAAGTCCCTAGCGAAGTTATATGAGCAGTTCTTC,CASKSLAKLYEQFF
TRBV9,-,TRBJ2-7,-,TGTGCCAGCAGCCGATCCCCTATCCTTTCCTACGAGCAGTACTTC,CASSRSPILSYEQYF
TRBV15,few,TRBJ2-5,-,TGTGCCACCAGCAATTCGGAGACCCAGTACTTC,CATSNSETQYF
TRBV5-1,-,TRBJ2-3,-,TGCGCCAGCAGCTTGGGAGGTAGCGCAGATACGCAGTATTTT,CASSLGGSADTQYF
TRBV5-4,once,TRBJ2-7,TRBD1,TGTGCCAGCAGCGATCGACAGGGGGCTTACGAGCAGTACTTC,CASSDRQGAYEQYF
TRBV9,-,TRBJ2-3,TRBD1,TGTGCCAGCAGCGTAGGATCGACAGGGGCGACAGATACGCAGTATTTT,CASSVGSTGATDTQYF
TRBV19,-,TRBJ2-5,-,TGTGCCAGTAGTATGGGGGACCCCGGGGGTAGGGCCCAGTACTTC,CASSMGDPGGRAQYF
TRBV7-3,-,TRBJ1-1,-,TGTGCCAGCAGCTCCACAGGGAGGCTTGGCACTGAAGCTTTCTTT,CASSSTGRLGTEAFF
TRBV9,-,TRBJ2-3,-,TGTGCCAGCAGTCTAGGAGGGACAGCAGATACGCAGTATTTT,CASSLGGTADTQYF
TRBV15,-,TRBJ2-3,-,TGTGCCACCAGCAGGGCCCGAGGGGGTGCAGATACGCAGTATTTT,CATSRARGGADTQYF
TRBV5-5,-,TRBJ1-4,-,TGTGCCAGCAGCGCGGACCCCGATGAAAAACTGTTTTTT,CASSADPDEKLFF
TRBV6-5,-,TRBJ1-5,TRBD1,TGTGCCAGCAGTCTGGGACAGGGGATAGTTCAGCCCCAGCATTTT,CASSLGQGIVQPQHF
TRBV5-1,-,TRBJ1-1,-,TGCGCCAGCAGCTTGGCAGGGAGGTCTGAAGCTTTCTTT,CASSLAGRSEAFF
TRBV10-3,-,TRBJ2-1,TRBD1,TGTGCCATCAGTGAGGTGGCAGGGGGCAATGAGCAGTTCTTC,CAISEVAGGNEQFF
TRBV5-1,-,TRBJ1-1,TRBD1,TGCGCCAGCAGCTACCCGACAGGGAGGAACACTGAAGCTTTCTTT,CASSYPTGRNTEAFF
TRBV29-1,-,TRBJ1-2,-,TGCAGCGTTGAACGGCCGCCCTATGGCTACACCTTC,CSVERPPYGYTF
TRBV6-4,-,TRBJ1-2,-,TGTGCCAGCAGTGAGGGTCCGGGACAAGGGAACTATGGCTACACCTTC,CASSEGPGQGNYGYTF
TRBV27,-,TRBJ2-5,TRBD2,TGTGCCAGCAGTTCCCTTCTAGCGGGGGGGACCTGGGAGACCCAGTACTTC,CASSSLLAGGTWETQYF
TRBV5-4,-,TRBJ2-6,TRBD2,TGTGCCAGCAGCACTAGGACTAGCGGGGGGGCTGGGGCCAACGTCCTGACTTTC,CASSTRTSGGAGANVLTF
TRBV9,-,TRBJ2-7,-,TGTGCCAGCAGCGCCGGGACATATAACTACGAGCAGTACTTC,CASSAGTYNYEQYF
TRBV6-5,-,TRBJ2-7,-,TGTGCCAGCAGTTACAGGGACCCGGGGGCCTACGAGCAGTACTTC,CASSYRDPGAYEQYF
TRBV10-2,-,TRBJ1-1,-,TGCGCCAGCAGTGAAAACACGAACACTGAAGCTTTCTTT,CASSENTNTEAFF
TRBV6-5,-,TRBJ2-7,TRBD1,TGTGCCAGCAAGGGACAGACGACCTACGAGCAGTACTTC,CASKGQTTYEQYF
TRBV10-2,-,TRBJ1-3,-,TGCGCCAGCAGTGAGACAGGCATCTCTGGAAACACCATATATTTT,CASSETGISGNTIYF
TRBV2,-,TRBJ1-2,-,TGTGCCAGCAGTGAAACAGGCTATGGCTACACCTTC,CASSETGYGYTF
TRBV5-1,-,TRBJ2-3,TRBD2,TGCGCCAGCAGTCGGGTCCCTCTCAGGCAGCGGGGTACAGATACGCAGTATTTT,CASSRVPLRQRGTDTQYF
TRBV5-6,-,TRBJ1-2,-,TGTGCCAGCAGCTTGGGTCGTCGGGAAGGTCGGTCTAACTATGGCTACACCTTC,CASSLGRREGRSNYGYTF
TRBV28,-,TRBJ2-4,TRBD1,TGTGCCAGCAGTTCCGGGACAGGGGGCCTTCTAGCCAAAAACATTCAGTACTTC,CASSSGTGGLLAKNIQYF
TRBV2,-,TRBJ2-1,-,TGTGCCAGCAGTGAACAGGGTAGCTCCTACAATGAGCAGTTCTTC,CASSEQGSSYNEQFF
TRBV6-5,few,TRBJ2-7,-,TGTGCCAGCAGGGGGAGCTCCTACGAGCAGTACTTC,CASRGSSYEQYF
TRBV10-1,once,TRBJ2-7,-,TGCGCCAGCAGTCGTGGCGGGGACTCGTACGAGCAGTACTTC,CASSRGGDSYEQYF
TRBV19,-,TRBJ1-1,-,TGTGCCAGTAGCGCCCAGGAGGCGGGGTCCCTGAACACTGAAGCTTTCTTT,CASSAQEAGSLNTEAFF
TRBV28,-,TRBJ2-2,-,TGTGCCAGCAGTTGGGTGCAGTCCGGGGAGCTGTTTTTT,CASSWVQSGELFF
TRBV7-9,-,TRBJ2-1,-,TGTGCCAGCAGCAGAGGTGGGGCTAGCCGAAACAATGAGCAGTTCTTC,CASSRGGASRNNEQFF
TRBV19,-,TRBJ2-6,-,TGTGCCAGTAGTAGTGGACCAGGGGGGGCCAACGTCCTGACTTTC,CASSSGPGGANVLTF
TRBV5-1,-,TRBJ2-7,TRBD2,TGCGCCAGCGCCCTAATAGCGGGGGGTCCCTACGAGCAGTACTTC,CASALIAGGPYEQYF
TRBV5-5,once,TRBJ1-1,-,TGTGCCAGCAGCTTGGCCGGCTGGGGCACTGAAGCTTTCTTT,CASSLAGWGTEAFF
TRBV29-1,-,TRBJ2-3,-,TGCAGCGTTGTTCTCCAAGGGGGATCTATCACAGATATGCAGTATTTT,CSVVLQGGSITDMQYF
TRBV2,-,TRBJ1-2,-,TGTGCCAGCAGGGCCCATGGGGGGCTCGATGGCTACACCTTC,CASRAHGGLDGYTF
TRBV27,-,TRBJ1-6,TRBD1,TGTGCCAGCAGCCGGGGGGGCGCCTGGGGACAGGGTTCATACAATTCACCCCTCCACTTT,CASSRGGAWGQGSYNSPLHF
TRBV5-8,few,TRBJ1-1,-,TGTGCCAGCAGCTTTAGTCCCAGGGTTCGGCCTGAAGCTTTCTTT,CASSFSPRVRPEAFF
TRBV6-5,-,TRBJ2-5,TRBD2,TGTGCCAGCAGACGGACTAGCGGTTGGGAGACCCAGTACTTC,CASRRTSGWETQYF
TRBV6-6,-,TRBJ1-5,-,TGTGCCAGCAGCCCCGGGAGGAATCAGCCCCAGCATTTT,CASSPGRNQPQHF
TRBV6-2/TRBV6-3,-,TRBJ1-1,-,TGTGCCAGCAGTTCCTTATCCAGGGGAGGCACTGAAGCTTTCTTT,CASSSLSRGGTEAFF
TRBV11-3,-,TRBJ2-2,-,TGTGCCAGCAGCTTCGATATGGAGGGAGCCGGCACCGGGGAGCTGTTTTTT,CASSFDMEGAGTGELFF